The 3 T cell receptor beta chains presented below share a single source sample, sequenced in a study of T-cell memory formation after mild COVID-19 (dated by TCRdb to the early 2020s). Library prep was done by 5' RACE. The reads were generated on an Illumina NovaSeq 6000. The public reads were reanalyzed by TCRdb: fastp trimming at Q25, MiXCR alignment, in-frame beta chains only. Each CDR3 protein gets just one entry, which takes the most common genes and DNA from the rows behind it. Across this sample there are a few hundred thousand distinct CDR3 sequences, with roughly 19% seen only once. 20% to 25% of the sample goes to the ten largest clones. Sequencing used PBMCs or a T cell subset sorted from them (not recorded which). The receptors shown here come from a man between 18 and 35 years old who had mild COVID-19 (a few samples of this study predate the infection). The sample titles of this study are shuffled in the database, so cell type and time point are left out; the donor was told from shared clones.

The chain is built from TRBV10-3 and TRBJ1-5; D remains ambiguous. CDR3 length equals 12 residues. Per germline, CDR1 ENHRY and CDR2 SYGVKD. The V and J ends lost 3 bases and 4 bases respectively, with 4 bases between them. CDR3 DNA sequence: TGTGCCATCAGTGACCCGAATCAGCCCCAGCATTTT. Its translation is CAISDPNQPQHF.

This clonotype was counted a few times. V and J are TRBV7-9 and TRBJ2-2; 7 nucleotides align to TRBD1. There are 14 residues in the CDR3. Germline assignment: CDR1 SEHNR and CDR2 FQNEAQ (reference sequence). Unmatched junction bases numbered 4, after V lost 5 bases and J lost 4 bases. The chain's CDR3 is CASSERDSTGELFF. The CDR3 DNA reads TGTGCCAGCAGCGAACGGGACAGCACCGGGGAGCTGTTTTTT.

The chain recombines TRBV7-9 with TRBJ1-6; D may be TRBD1 (5 bases). This CDR3 has 13 residues. V lost 4 bases and J lost 8, with 9 bases in between. Germline V CDR1 and CDR2: SEHNR, FQNEAQ (reference sequence). In DNA, the CDR3 is TGTGCCAGCAGCTCCTTCAGGGATTCACCCCTCCACTTT. As protein: CASSSFRDSPLHF. The whole variable domain, remainder taken from reference TRBV7-9 and TRBJ1-6, is DTGVSQNPRHKITKRGQNVTFRCDPISEHNRLYWYRQTLGQGPEFLTYFQNEAQLEKSRLLSDRFSAERPKGSFSTLEIQRTEQGDSAMYLCASSSFRDSPLHFGNGTRLTVT.